Listed below are T cell receptor beta chains from one sample, sequenced in a study of T cells expressing NK-cell markers. TCRdb reworked the 5' RACE reads into one entry per CDR3 protein, no DNA. This table lists roughly 150,000 distinct CDR3 sequences. What was sequenced was blood T cells: a sorted CD56 or NKG2C T cell subset, CD4+ or CD8+ T cells, or bulk PBMC T cells (not recorded which). All receptors derive from a woman between 18 and 70 years old in good health. The CDR3 runs from the conserved cysteine through the conserved F or W.

TRBV12-3/TRBV12-4	TRBJ1-6	CASSRQGYNSPLHF
TRBV3-1	TRBJ2-5	CASSRPVGAGAQETQYF
TRBV9	TRBJ1-2	CASRPVGRYGYTF
TRBV20-1	TRBJ2-1	CSATGPRGSEQFF
TRBV27	TRBJ2-1	CASSDIAGGTFEQFF
TRBV4-1	TRBJ1-5	CASSQVSNGGNQPQHF
TRBV11-2	TRBJ2-5	CASSLESRLAGVETQYF
TRBV6-6	TRBJ2-5	CASWTSEATQYF
TRBV3-1	TRBJ2-3	CASSQPTGPTDTQYF
TRBV11-2	TRBJ2-3	CASSLTEGVSLDTQYF
TRBV5-1	TRBJ1-1	CASSFFTGLDTEAFF
TRBV5-1	TRBJ2-2	CASSLAGQRANTGELFF
TRBV2	TRBJ2-1	CASSSERSSYNEQFF
TRBV6-2/TRBV6-3	TRBJ1-4	CASSRSRDRKGQSGSDEKLFF
TRBV6-1	TRBJ2-1	CASTGTSGGAILANEQFF
TRBV2	TRBJ2-1	CASSDNGAYNEQFF
TRBV18	TRBJ2-4	CASSPTGGQNIQYF
TRBV7-8	TRBJ2-7	CASSLALGGLEQYF
TRBV5-1	TRBJ2-1	CASSKGLAGNNEQFF
TRBV4-1	TRBJ1-1	CASSQSRGGMNTEAFF
TRBV30	TRBJ2-5	CAWPLAERQETQYF
TRBV25-1	TRBJ1-2	CASSEDSFYGYTF
TRBV5-1	TRBJ2-7	CASRADNPPYEQYF
TRBV7-9	TRBJ2-5	CASSEHRIRAQETQYF
TRBV5-6	TRBJ1-2	CASSLVSGLGLGYTF
TRBV7-9	TRBJ1-2	CASSFSTVTYGYTF
TRBV7-9	TRBJ2-7	CASSLTLEEQYF
TRBV6-1	TRBJ2-3	CASSVIQGRDTQYF
TRBV6-5	TRBJ2-2	CASSYPSGRNTGELFF
TRBV5-1	TRBJ2-7	CASSPQGGNEQYF
TRBV10-3	TRBJ1-4	CAISGRLPGQGTGEKLFF
TRBV20-1	TRBJ1-6	CSAREGTLPLHF
TRBV2	TRBJ2-5	CASTRDRGRETQYF
TRBV2	TRBJ1-5	CASRTTPSNQPQHF
TRBV20-1	TRBJ1-1	CSAAHPLDTEAFF
TRBV5-1	TRBJ2-7	CASSPAVSWSYEQYF